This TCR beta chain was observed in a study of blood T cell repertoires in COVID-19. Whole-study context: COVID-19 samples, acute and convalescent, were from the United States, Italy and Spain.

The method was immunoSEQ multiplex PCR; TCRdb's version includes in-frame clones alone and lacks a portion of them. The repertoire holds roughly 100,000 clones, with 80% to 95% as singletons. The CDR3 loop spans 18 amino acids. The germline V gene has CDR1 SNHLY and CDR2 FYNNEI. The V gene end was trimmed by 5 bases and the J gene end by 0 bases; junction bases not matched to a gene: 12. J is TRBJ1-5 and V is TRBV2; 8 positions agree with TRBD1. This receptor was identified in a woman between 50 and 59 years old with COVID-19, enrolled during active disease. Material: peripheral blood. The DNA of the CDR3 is TGTGCCAGCAGTATTATTGACAGGGGACCGGGTAGCAATCAGCCCCAGCATTTT. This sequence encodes CASSIIDRGPGSNQPQHF.